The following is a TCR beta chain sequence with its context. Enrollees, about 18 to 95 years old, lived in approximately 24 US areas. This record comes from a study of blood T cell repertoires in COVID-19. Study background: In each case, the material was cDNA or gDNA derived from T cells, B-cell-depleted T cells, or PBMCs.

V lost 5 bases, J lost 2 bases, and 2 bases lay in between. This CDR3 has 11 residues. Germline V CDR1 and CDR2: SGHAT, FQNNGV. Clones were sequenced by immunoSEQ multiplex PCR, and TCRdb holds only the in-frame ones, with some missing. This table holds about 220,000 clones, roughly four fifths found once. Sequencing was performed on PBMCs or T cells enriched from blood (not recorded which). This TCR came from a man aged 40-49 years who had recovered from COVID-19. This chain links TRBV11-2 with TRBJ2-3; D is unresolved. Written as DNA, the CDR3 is TGTGCCAGCAGCCTCACAGATACGCAGTATTTT. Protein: CASSLTDTQYF.